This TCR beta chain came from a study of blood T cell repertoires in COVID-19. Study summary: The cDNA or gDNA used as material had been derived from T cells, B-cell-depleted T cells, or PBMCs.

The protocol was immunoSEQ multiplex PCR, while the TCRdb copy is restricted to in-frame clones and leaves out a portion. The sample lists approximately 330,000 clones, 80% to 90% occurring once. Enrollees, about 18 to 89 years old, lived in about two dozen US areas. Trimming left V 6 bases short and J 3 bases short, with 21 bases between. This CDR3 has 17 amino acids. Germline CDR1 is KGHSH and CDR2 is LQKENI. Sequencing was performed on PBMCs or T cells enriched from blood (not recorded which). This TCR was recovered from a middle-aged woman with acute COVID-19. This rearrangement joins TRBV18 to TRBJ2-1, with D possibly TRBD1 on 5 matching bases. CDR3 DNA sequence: TGTGCCAGCTCTCCTATGACAGCTTCGATATTCTACAATGAGCAGTTCTTC. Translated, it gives CASSPMTASIFYNEQFF. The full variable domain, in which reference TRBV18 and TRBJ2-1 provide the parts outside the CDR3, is NAGVMQNPRHLVRRRGQEARLRCSPMKGHSHVYWYRQLPEEGLKFMVYLQKENIIDESGMPKERFSAEFPKEGPSILRIQQVVRGDSAAYFCASSPMTASIFYNEQFFGPGTRLTVL.